A selection of T cell receptor beta chains follows, all from one sample in a study of T cell changes during pregnancy in multiple sclerosis. TCRdb keeps only in-frame clones here, not all; method: immunoSEQ multiplex PCR. The table records roughly 50,000 clones, approximately 91% of them present only once. The sequencing here drew on peripheral blood, taken after pregnancy. These receptor sequences come from a female donor in good health, enrolled as a control in a pregnancy study. The CDR3 runs from the conserved cysteine through the conserved F or W. The order of the fields is clone size, CDR3 length, V gene, D gene, J gene, CDR3 protein, CDR3 DNA. The D gene is left open where the match is weak. Expanded clones are given a class, and other clones once, few, many or no size at all.

abundance: -
len: 14
v_gene: TRBV7-9
d_gene: TRBD2
j_gene: TRBJ2-7
CDR3aa: CASSPAGVSYEQYF
CDR3nt: TGTGCCAGCAGCCCAGCGGGGGTCTCCTACGAGCAGTACTTC

abundance: -
len: 14
v_gene: TRBV28
d_gene: -
j_gene: TRBJ1-1
CDR3aa: CASSKHRGGTEAFF
CDR3nt: TGTGCCAGCAGCAAACACCGGGGGGGCACTGAAGCTTTCTTT

abundance: few
len: 15
v_gene: TRBV19
d_gene: -
j_gene: TRBJ1-2
CDR3aa: CASSPWDMFGYGYTF
CDR3nt: TGTGCCAGTAGTCCCTGGGACATGTTCGGCTATGGCTACACCTTC

abundance: once
len: 15
v_gene: TRBV2
d_gene: TRBD1
j_gene: TRBJ2-2
CDR3aa: CASSRDRGGTGELFF
CDR3nt: TGTGCCAGCAGCCGCGACAGGGGAGGCACCGGGGAGCTGTTTTTT

abundance: -
len: 16
v_gene: TRBV5-6
d_gene: -
j_gene: TRBJ2-5
CDR3aa: CASSWRQSLYQETQYF
CDR3nt: TGTGCCAGCAGCTGGCGACAGTCCCTATACCAAGAGACCCAGTACTTC

abundance: -
len: 15
v_gene: TRBV5-6
d_gene: TRBD2
j_gene: TRBJ2-7
CDR3aa: CASSMWGGGSDEQYF
CDR3nt: TGTGCCAGCAGCATGTGGGGGGGTGGGTCGGACGAGCAGTACTTC

abundance: -
len: 16
v_gene: TRBV28
d_gene: -
j_gene: TRBJ1-5
CDR3aa: CASSLEGANSNQPQHF
CDR3nt: TGTGCCAGCAGTTTAGAAGGAGCTAATAGCAATCAGCCCCAGCATTTT

abundance: few
len: 14
v_gene: TRBV6-4
d_gene: TRBD1
j_gene: TRBJ1-1
CDR3aa: CASSAVGQEDEAFF
CDR3nt: TGTGCCAGCAGTGCGGTGGGACAGGAGGACGAAGCTTTCTTT

abundance: once
len: 15
v_gene: TRBV11-2
d_gene: -
j_gene: TRBJ2-1
CDR3aa: CASSILVTGYNEQFF
CDR3nt: TGTGCCAGCAGCATACTCGTTACAGGGTACAATGAGCAGTTCTTC

abundance: -
len: 13
v_gene: TRBV14
d_gene: TRBD1
j_gene: TRBJ2-1
CDR3aa: CASSRQGRYEQFF
CDR3nt: TGTGCCAGCAGCCGACAGGGCCGCTATGAGCAGTTCTTC

abundance: -
len: 13
v_gene: TRBV28
d_gene: -
j_gene: TRBJ1-2
CDR3aa: CASSVTQFYGYTF
CDR3nt: TGTGCCAGCAGTGTGACTCAGTTCTATGGCTACACCTTC

abundance: -
len: 13
v_gene: TRBV29-1
d_gene: TRBD1
j_gene: TRBJ1-1
CDR3aa: CVTRDSLRTEAFF
CDR3nt: TGCGTCACCCGGGACAGCCTTCGGACTGAAGCTTTCTTT

abundance: -
len: 12
v_gene: TRBV29-1
d_gene: -
j_gene: TRBJ1-2
CDR3aa: CSVGGRGVGYTF
CDR3nt: TGCAGCGTTGGTGGCAGGGGTGTTGGCTACACCTTC